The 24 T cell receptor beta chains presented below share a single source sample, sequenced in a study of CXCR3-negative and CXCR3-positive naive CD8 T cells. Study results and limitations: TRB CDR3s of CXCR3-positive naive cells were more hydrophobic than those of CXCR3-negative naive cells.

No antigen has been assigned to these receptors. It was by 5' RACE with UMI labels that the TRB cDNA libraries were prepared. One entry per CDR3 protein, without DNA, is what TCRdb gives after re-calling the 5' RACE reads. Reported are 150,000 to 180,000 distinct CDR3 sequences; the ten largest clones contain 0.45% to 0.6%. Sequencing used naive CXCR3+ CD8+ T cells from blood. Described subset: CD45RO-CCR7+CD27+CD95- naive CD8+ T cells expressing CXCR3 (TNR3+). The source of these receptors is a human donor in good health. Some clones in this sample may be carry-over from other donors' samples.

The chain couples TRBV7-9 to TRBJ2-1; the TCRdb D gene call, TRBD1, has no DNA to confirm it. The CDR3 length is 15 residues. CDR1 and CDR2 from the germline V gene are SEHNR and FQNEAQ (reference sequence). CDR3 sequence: CASSSKADRYNEQFF.

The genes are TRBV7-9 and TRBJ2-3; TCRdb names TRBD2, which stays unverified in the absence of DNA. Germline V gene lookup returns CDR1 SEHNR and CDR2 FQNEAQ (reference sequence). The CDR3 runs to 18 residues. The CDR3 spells CASSLAAGTSGFTDTQYF.

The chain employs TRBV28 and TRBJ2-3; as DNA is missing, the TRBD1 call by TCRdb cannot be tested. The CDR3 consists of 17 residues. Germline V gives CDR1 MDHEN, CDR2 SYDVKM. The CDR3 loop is CASSFATGDTSTDTQYF. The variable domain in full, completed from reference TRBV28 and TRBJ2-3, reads DVKVTQSSRYLVKRTGEKVFLECVQDMDHENMFWYRQDPGLGLRLIYFSYDVKMKEKGDIPEGYSVSREKKERFSLILESASTNQTSMYLCASSFATGDTSTDTQYFGPGTRLTVL.

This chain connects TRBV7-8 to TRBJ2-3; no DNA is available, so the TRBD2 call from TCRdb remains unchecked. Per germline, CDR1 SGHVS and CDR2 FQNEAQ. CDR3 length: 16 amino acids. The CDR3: CASSSLAGGRADTQYF.

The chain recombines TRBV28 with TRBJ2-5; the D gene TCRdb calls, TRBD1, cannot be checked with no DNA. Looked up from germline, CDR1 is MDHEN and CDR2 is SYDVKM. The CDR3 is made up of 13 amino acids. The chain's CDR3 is CASSLTGKETQYF.

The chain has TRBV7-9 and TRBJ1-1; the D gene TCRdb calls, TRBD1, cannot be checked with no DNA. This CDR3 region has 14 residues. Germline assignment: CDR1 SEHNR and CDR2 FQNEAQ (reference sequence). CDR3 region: CASSPLGHRDEAFF.

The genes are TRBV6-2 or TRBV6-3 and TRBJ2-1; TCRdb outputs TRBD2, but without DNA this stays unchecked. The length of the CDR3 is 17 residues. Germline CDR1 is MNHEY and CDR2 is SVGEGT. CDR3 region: CATKGREGQLSYNEQFF.

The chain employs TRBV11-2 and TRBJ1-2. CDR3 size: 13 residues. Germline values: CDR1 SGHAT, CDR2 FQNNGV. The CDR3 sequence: CASSLGGIYGYTF. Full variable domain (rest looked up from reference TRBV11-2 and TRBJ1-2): EAGVAQSPRYKIIEKRQSVAFWCNPISGHATLYWYQQILGQGPKLLIQFQNNGVVDDSQLPKDRFSAERLKGVDSTLKIQPAKLEDSAVYLCASSLGGIYGYTFGSGTRLTVV.

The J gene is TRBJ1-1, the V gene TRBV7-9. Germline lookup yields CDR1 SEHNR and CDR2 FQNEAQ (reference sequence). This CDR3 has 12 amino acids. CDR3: CASSPRNTEAFF.

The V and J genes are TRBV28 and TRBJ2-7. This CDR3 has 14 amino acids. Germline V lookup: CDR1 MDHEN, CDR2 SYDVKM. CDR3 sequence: CASSLSGSSYEQYF. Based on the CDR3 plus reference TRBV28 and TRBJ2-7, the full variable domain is DVKVTQSSRYLVKRTGEKVFLECVQDMDHENMFWYRQDPGLGLRLIYFSYDVKMKEKGDIPEGYSVSREKKERFSLILESASTNQTSMYLCASSLSGSSYEQYFGPGTRLTVT.

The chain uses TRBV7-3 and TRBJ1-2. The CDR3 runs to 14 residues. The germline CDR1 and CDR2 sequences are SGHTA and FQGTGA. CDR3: CASSLTGSSGGYTF.

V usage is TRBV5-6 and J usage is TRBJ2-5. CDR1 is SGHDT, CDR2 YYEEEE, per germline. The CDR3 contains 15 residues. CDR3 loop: CASSLGDLGQETQYF.

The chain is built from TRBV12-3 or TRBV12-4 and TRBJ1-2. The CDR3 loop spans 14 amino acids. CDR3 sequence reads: CASSGSLAFYGYTF.

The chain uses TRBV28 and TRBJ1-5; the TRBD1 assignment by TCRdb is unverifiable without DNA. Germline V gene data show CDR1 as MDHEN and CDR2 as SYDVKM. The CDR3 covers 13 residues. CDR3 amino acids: CASSLGQDQPQHF.

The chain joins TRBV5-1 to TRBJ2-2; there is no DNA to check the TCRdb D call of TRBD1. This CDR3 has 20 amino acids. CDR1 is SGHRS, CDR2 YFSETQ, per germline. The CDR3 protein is CASSSLYPGQGGVFAGELFF.

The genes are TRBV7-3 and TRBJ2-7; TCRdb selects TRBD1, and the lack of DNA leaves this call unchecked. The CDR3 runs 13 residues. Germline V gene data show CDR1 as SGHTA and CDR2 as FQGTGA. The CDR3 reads CASSAGTVGEQYF.

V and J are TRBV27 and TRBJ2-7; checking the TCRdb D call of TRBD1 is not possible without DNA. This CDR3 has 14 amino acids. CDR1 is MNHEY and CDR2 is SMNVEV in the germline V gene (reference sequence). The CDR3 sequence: CASSFQGSVHEQYF.

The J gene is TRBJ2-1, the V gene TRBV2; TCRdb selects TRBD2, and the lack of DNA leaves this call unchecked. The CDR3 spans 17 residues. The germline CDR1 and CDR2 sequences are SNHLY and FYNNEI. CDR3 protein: CASSLPLTENSYNEQFF.

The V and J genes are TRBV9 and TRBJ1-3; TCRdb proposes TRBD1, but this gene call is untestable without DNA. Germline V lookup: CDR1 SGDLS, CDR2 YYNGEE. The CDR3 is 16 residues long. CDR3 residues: CASSTNQGDSGNTIYF.

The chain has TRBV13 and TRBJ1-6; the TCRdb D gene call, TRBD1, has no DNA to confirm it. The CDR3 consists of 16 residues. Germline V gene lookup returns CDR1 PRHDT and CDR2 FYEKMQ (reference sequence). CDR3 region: CASSLGLGQSNSPLHF. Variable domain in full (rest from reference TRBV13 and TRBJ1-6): AAGVIQSPRHLIKEKRETATLKCYPIPRHDTVYWYQQGPGQDPQFLISFYEKMQSDKGSIPDRFSAQQFSDYHSELNMSSLELGDSALYFCASSLGLGQSNSPLHFGNGTRLTVT.

The CDR3 reads CSVRRGYEQYF. This rearrangement joins TRBV29-1 to TRBJ2-7; no DNA is available, so the TRBD1 call from TCRdb remains unchecked. Germline lookup yields CDR1 SQVTM and CDR2 ANQGSEA. CDR3 length: 11 residues.

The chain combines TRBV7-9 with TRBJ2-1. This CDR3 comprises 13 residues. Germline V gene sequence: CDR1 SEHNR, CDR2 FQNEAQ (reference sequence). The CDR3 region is CASSPLELYEQFF.

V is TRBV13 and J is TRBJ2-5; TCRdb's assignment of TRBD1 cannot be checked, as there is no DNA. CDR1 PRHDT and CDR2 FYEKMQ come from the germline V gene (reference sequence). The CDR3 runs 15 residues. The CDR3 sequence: CASSLDREIQETQYF.

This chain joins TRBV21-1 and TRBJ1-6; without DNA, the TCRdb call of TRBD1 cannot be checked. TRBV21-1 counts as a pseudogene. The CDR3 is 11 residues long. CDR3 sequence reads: CASIRGILLHF.